These 26 T cell receptor beta chains share one sample of origin, sequenced in a study of cytomegalovirus exposure and HLA in healthy donors. Primers included in the PCR were 60 Vbeta and 13 Jbeta primers. The assay was immunoSEQ multiplex PCR, and TCRdb's table has in-frame clones only and misses some. The sample lists about 120,000 clones; roughly four fifths were seen once. The sequenced sample consisted of PBMCs. The receptors here all came from a woman between 35 and 50 years old in good health and CMV-seropositive.

In this sample, this clone turned up a few times. This chain connects TRBV10-3 to TRBJ2-1; no clear D. The CDR3 consists of 15 residues. Trimming removed 3 bases at V and 0 bases at J, with 9 bases between. In germline, CDR1 is ENHRY, CDR2 SYGVKD. The CDR3: CAISDESSSYNEQFF. The CDR3 DNA is TGTGCCATCAGTGACGAATCTAGCTCCTACAATGAGCAGTTCTTC.

This chain uses TRBV7-9 with TRBJ1-2; TRBD1 might be the D (6 bases). The CDR3 contains 17 residues. The V gene lost 5 bases and the J gene lost 4 bases, with 23 bases spanning the gap. CDR1 is SEHNR, CDR2 FQNEAQ, per germline (reference sequence). This chain's CDR3 is CASSPSAGTGRSYGYTF. In DNA form, the CDR3 reads TGTGCCAGCAGCCCATCGGCTGGAACAGGGCGCTCCTATGGCTACACCTTC. The full variable domain, with the rest looked up from reference TRBV7-9 and TRBJ1-2, is DTGVSQNPRHKITKRGQNVTFRCDPISEHNRLYWYRQTLGQGPEFLTYFQNEAQLEKSRLLSDRFSAERPKGSFSTLEIQRTEQGDSAMYLCASSPSAGTGRSYGYTFGSGTRLTVV.

This clone appeared a few times. J is TRBJ2-6 and V is TRBV19, with D maybe TRBD1 (6 bases). CDR3 length: 17 residues. V gave up 5 bases and J gave up 1 base, with 15 bases separating them. The germline CDR1 and CDR2 sequences are LNHDA and SQIVND (reference sequence). CDR3 in DNA: TGTGCCAGTAGTTTACTACAGGGTTTATCTGGGGCCAACGTCCTGACTTTC. The encoded protein is CASSLLQGLSGANVLTF.

This clone is a singleton in its sample. The CDR3 nucleotides are TGTGCCAGCAGCTACAGGTCCCACTACGAGCAGTACTTC. Its protein product is CASSYRSHYEQYF. This chain joins TRBV5-5 and TRBJ2-7, with a possible D match to TRBD1 (5 bases). The CDR3 has 13 amino acids. Per germline, CDR1 SGHKS and CDR2 YYEKEE (reference sequence). The V end lost 3 bases, the J end lost 3 bases, and 10 bases lay between the germline ends.

The V gene is TRBV7-2, the J gene TRBJ2-4; 12 bases align to TRBD1. This CDR3 has 16 amino acids. The junction had 7 bases not matched to a gene; V was cut back by 2 bases and J by 8 bases. Germline lookup yields CDR1 SGHTA and CDR2 FQGNSA. The CDR3 nucleotides are TGTGCCAGCAGCTTAATGCCGGGACAGGGGGCTGACATTCAGTACTTC. Translation gives CASSLMPGQGADIQYF.

This clone appeared once. CDR3 nucleotide sequence: TGTGCCAGCAACGGACAGGGAGGCACTGAAGCTTTCTTT. Its translation is CASNGQGGTEAFF. The rearrangement joins TRBV25-1 to TRBJ1-1; 8 bases are shared with TRBD1. V dropped 7 bases and J dropped 4; count of bases not matched to a gene: 5. CDR3 length equals 13 residues. CDR1 is MGHDK and CDR2 is SYGVNS in the germline V gene.

J is TRBJ2-7 and V is TRBV7-2; no definite D call. V was cut by 4 bases and J by 3 bases, with 7 bases left in between. Per germline, CDR1 SGHTA and CDR2 FQGNSA. The CDR3 sequence is 12 residues long. The CDR3 sequence is CASSSSSYEQYF. DNA of the CDR3: TGTGCCAGCAGCTCGTCTAGCTACGAGCAGTACTTC.

The genes are TRBV6-6 and TRBJ1-6; no reliable D call. This CDR3 comprises 14 residues. Trimming took off 7 bases at V and 8 bases at J, with 15 bases between the two ends. Per the germline V gene, CDR1 is MNHNY and CDR2 is SVGAGI (reference sequence). The CDR3 is CASMHGSMDSPLHF. In DNA, the CDR3 is TGTGCCAGCATGCACGGGAGTATGGATTCACCCCTCCACTTT.

The chain carries TRBV30 and TRBJ2-1; weak D call: TRBD2 (5 bases). Looked up from germline, CDR1 is GTSNPN and CDR2 is SVGIG (reference sequence). Deletions cut 0 bases from V and 9 bases from J, with 15 bases between. The CDR3 has 14 amino acids. The CDR3 region has the DNA TGTGCCTGGAGTGTAGGCCTTGCCGCGGGTGAGCAGTTCTTC. Translation gives CAWSVGLAAGEQFF. Supplemented by reference TRBV30 and TRBJ2-1, the full variable domain reads SQTIHQWPATLVQPVGSPLSLECTVEGTSNPNLYWYRQAAGRGLQLLFYSVGIGQISSEVPQNLSASRPQDRQFILSSKKLLLSDSGFYLCAWSVGLAAGEQFFGPGTRLTVL.

This clone was counted between two and nine times. The chain employs TRBV6-5 and TRBJ2-7; no clear D gene. CDR3 length: 15 residues. CDR1 and CDR2 from the germline V gene are MNHEY and SVGAGI. V was cut by 2 bases and J by 4 bases, with 15 bases left in between. CDR3: CASSYGLEAAYEQYF. Written as DNA, the CDR3 is TGTGCCAGCAGTTACGGTCTAGAGGCGGCGTACGAGCAGTACTTC.

The chain couples TRBV7-2 to TRBJ2-1, with TRBD2 as a possible D gene (7 bases). The V gene's germline CDR1 is SGHTA and CDR2 FQGNSA. The ends were cut back, 6 bases at V and 1 base at J, with 13 bases in the middle. This CDR3 is 15 amino acids long. The CDR3 region has the DNA TGTGCCAGCAGTCCAGGGAGGGGGTCCTACAATGAGCAGTTCTTC. It yields the protein CASSPGRGSYNEQFF.

The chain combines TRBV10-1 with TRBJ1-1, with D possibly matching TRBD1 (5 bases). In germline, CDR1 is WNHNN, CDR2 SYGVQD (reference sequence). Trimming cost V 5 bases and J 0 bases, with 16 bases left between them. The CDR3 is 16 amino acids. CDR3 protein: CASSPGGTGVNTEAFF. The CDR3 bases are TGCGCCAGCAGTCCGGGGGGGACGGGCGTGAACACTGAAGCTTTCTTT.

This clone was recorded a few times. The chain has TRBV13 and TRBJ1-2; 12 bases are shared with TRBD1. The trim removed 5 bases at V and 1 base at J, leaving 11 bases unmatched. The CDR3 is made up of 18 amino acids. Germline-derived CDR1 and CDR2 are PRHDT and FYEKMQ (reference sequence). CDR3 nucleotide sequence: TGTGCCAGCAGCGCAAGGGACAGGGGGCGGAACTATAACTATGGCTACACCTTC. Translating gives CASSARDRGRNYNYGYTF.

The V gene is TRBV28, the J gene TRBJ1-1, with a possible D match to TRBD1 (6 bases). Germline CDR1 and CDR2: MDHEN and SYDVKM. The CDR3 covers 13 residues. The V end lost 4 bases, the J end lost 6 bases, and 12 bases lay between the germline ends. The CDR3 nucleotides are TGTGCCAGCAGTTCACCAACAGGGCCTGAAGCTTTCTTT. Translating gives CASSSPTGPEAFF.

The chain recombines TRBV9 with TRBJ2-1; the match to TRBD1 covers 8 bases. The germline CDR1 and CDR2 sequences are SGDLS and YYNGEE. V was clipped by 4 bases and J by 7 bases; unmatched bases: 13. The CDR3 is made up of 16 amino acids. CDR3 DNA: TGTGCCAGCAGCCCCTACTCCGGGACAGGTCTAAATGAGCAGTTCTTC. The encoded protein is CASSPYSGTGLNEQFF.

The chain's CDR3 is CASSLAVGAESYGYTF. The DNA for the CDR3 is TGTGCCAGCAGCTTAGCCGTAGGGGCCGAGAGCTATGGCTACACCTTC. The chain is built from TRBV7-9 and TRBJ1-2, with a possible D match to TRBD1 (5 bases). Between the trimmed V and J ends, which lost 0 bases and 4 bases, there was a span of 15 bases. The CDR3 runs 16 residues. CDR1 and CDR2 from the germline V gene are SEHNR and FQNEAQ (reference sequence).

This clone was counted once. The chain carries TRBV30 and TRBJ2-1; D may be TRBD1 (5 bases). In germline, CDR1 is GTSNPN, CDR2 SVGIG (reference sequence). The CDR3 spans 13 residues. V gave up 4 bases and J gave up 0 bases, with 7 bases separating them. This chain's CDR3 is CAWTGLSYNEQFF. The CDR3 DNA follows: TGTGCCTGGACAGGGCTCTCCTACAATGAGCAGTTCTTC.

The V and J genes are TRBV7-2 and TRBJ2-7; a weak D match, TRBD2 (5 bases). V lost 5 bases and J 2 bases, leaving 13 bases between the germline ends. The CDR3 has 14 residues. Germline assignment: CDR1 SGHTA and CDR2 FQGNSA. CDR3 bases: TGTGCCAGCAGCCCAGGACGGGAAGCCTACGAGCAGTACTTC. Translation: CASSPGREAYEQYF.

The CDR3 DNA reads TGTGCCAGCCAACAGGGGCTGGATAATTCACCCCTCCACTTT. Amino acid sequence: CASQQGLDNSPLHF. This chain uses TRBV25-1 with TRBJ1-6, with 7 bases matching TRBD1. CDR3 length: 14 amino acids. Per germline, CDR1 MGHDK and CDR2 SYGVNS. Germline trimming cut 8 bases from V and 5 bases from J; bases unmatched to any gene: 6.

The CDR3 region has the DNA TGTGCCACCAGCGGCTACGGGACAGTGGACTATGGCTACACCTTC. Translation gives CATSGYGTVDYGYTF. The chain combines TRBV15 with TRBJ1-2; TRBD1 aligns across 7 bases. The CDR3 extends over 15 amino acids. CDR1 and CDR2 (germline): LNHNV, YYDKDF (reference sequence). V trimming: 5 bases; J trimming: 3 bases; junction bases outside the gene matches: 9.

The CDR3 is CASSSGVSSYNEQFF. CDR3 DNA: TGTGCCAGCAGTTCCGGGGTAAGCTCCTACAATGAGCAGTTCTTC. V gene TRBV27 combines with J gene TRBJ2-1, with a weak D call TRBD2 (5 bases). V gave up 4 bases and J gave up 0 bases, with 10 bases separating them. Germline CDR1 and CDR2: MNHEY and SMNVEV (reference sequence). The CDR3 has 15 residues.

The genes are TRBV10-1 and TRBJ2-1; maybe TRBD2 (6 bases). This CDR3 has 13 amino acids. V lost 5 bases and J lost 5, with 10 bases in between. Germline V gene data show CDR1 as WNHNN and CDR2 as SYGVQD (reference sequence). The chain's CDR3 is CASSYREDNEQFF. As DNA, the CDR3 is TGCGCCAGCAGTTATAGGGAGGACAATGAGCAGTTCTTC.

The gene calls are TRBV18 and TRBJ2-7; 10 nucleotides align to TRBD1. Germline CDR1 and CDR2: KGHSH and LQKENI. The junction had 1 base not matched to a gene; V was cut back by 3 bases and J by 5 bases. The CDR3 spans 13 residues. In DNA form, the CDR3 reads TGTGCCAGCTCACCCGGGACAGGGGACGAGCAGTACTTC. Its protein product is CASSPGTGDEQYF.

The V gene is TRBV5-1, the J gene TRBJ2-6; 11 bases match TRBD1. V lost 5 bases, J lost 2 bases, and 6 bases stayed unmatched. CDR3 length: 17 amino acids. Germline V CDR1 and CDR2: SGHRS, YFSETQ. In DNA, the CDR3 is TGCGCCAGCAGGCAGCCGGGACAGGGGGCTGGGGCCAACGTCCTGACTTTC. It yields the protein CASRQPGQGAGANVLTF.

The chain couples TRBV7-3 to TRBJ2-7, with D maybe TRBD1 (6 bases). Germline CDR1 reads SGHTA; CDR2 reads FQGTGA. V gave up 5 bases and J gave up 3 bases, with 14 bases separating them. The CDR3 is 14 amino acids. The CDR3 spells CASSLSGTSYEQYF. In DNA, the CDR3 is TGTGCCAGCAGCCTGTCAGGGACAAGCTACGAGCAGTACTTC.

The V call is TRBV7-3, the J call TRBJ2-7; 9 bases align to TRBD2. The CDR3 loop spans 15 amino acids. Trimming at V came to 0 bases and at J to 6 bases, leaving 6 bases not matched to a gene. The germline CDR1 and CDR2 sequences are SGHTA and FQGTGA. This CDR3 is CASSLTAGGPSEQYF. DNA for the CDR3: TGTGCCAGCAGCTTAACGGCGGGGGGGCCGTCCGAGCAGTACTTC. The variable domain in full, with the rest retrieved from reference TRBV7-3 and TRBJ2-7, is GAGVSQTPSNKVTEKGKYVELRCDPISGHTALYWYRQSLGQGPEFLIYFQGTGAADDSGLPNDRFFAVRPEGSVSTLKIQRTERGDSAVYLCASSLTAGGPSEQYFGPGTRLTVT.